Listed here are 5 T cell receptor beta chains from one sample, sequenced in a study of cytomegalovirus exposure and HLA in healthy donors. Primers for the PCR totalled 60 Vbeta and 13 Jbeta. Produced via immunoSEQ multiplex PCR; TCRdb's table is partial and in-frame only. The sample shows approximately 130,000 clones, 65% to 85% of them seen only once. Sequencing input: PBMCs. These TCRs come from a man aged 50-60 years in good health and CMV-seronegative.

This sequence joins TRBV9 and TRBJ2-7; 11 bases match TRBD2. Germline V CDR1 and CDR2: SGDLS, YYNGEE. After removal of 0 bases from V and 3 bases from J, the junction contained 2 bases not matched to a gene. The CDR3 covers 15 residues. CDR3 amino acids: CASSVGLAGGYEQYF. CDR3 coding DNA: TGTGCCAGCAGCGTAGGGCTAGCGGGGGGCTACGAGCAGTACTTC. Full variable domain (outside the CDR3, taken from reference TRBV9 and TRBJ2-7): DSGVTQTPKHLITATGQRVTLRCSPRSGDLSVYWYQQSLDQGLQFLIQYYNGEERAKGNILERFSAQQFPDLHSELNLSSLELGDSALYFCASSVGLAGGYEQYFGPGTRLTVT.

V and J are TRBV30 and TRBJ1-5; D ambiguous. The CDR3 runs to 14 residues. CDR1 GTSNPN and CDR2 SVGIG come from the germline V gene (reference sequence). The ends were cut back, 1 base at V and 5 bases at J, with 12 bases in the middle. Here the CDR3 DNA reads TGTGCCTGGAGTGGCCCGGGGTTGTATCAGCCCCAGCATTTT. Translating gives CAWSGPGLYQPQHF. Filled out from reference TRBV30 and TRBJ1-5, the complete variable domain reads SQTIHQWPATLVQPVGSPLSLECTVEGTSNPNLYWYRQAAGRGLQLLFYSVGIGQISSEVPQNLSASRPQDRQFILSSKKLLLSDSGFYLCAWSGPGLYQPQHFGDGTRLSIL.

The CDR3 loop is CASSSTSAKETQYF. The CDR3 DNA reads TGCGCCAGCAGCTCGACTAGCGCGAAAGAGACCCAGTACTTC. The rearrangement links TRBV5-1 to TRBJ2-5, with 8 bases matching TRBD2. V shed 3 bases and J 3 bases; nucleotides not matched to a gene: 4. The germline gives CDR1 SGHRS, CDR2 YFSETQ. The CDR3 has 14 amino acids.

This clone was seen once. The rearrangement uses TRBV5-4 and TRBJ1-1; D is ambiguous. CDR3 length: 13 amino acids. CDR1 is SGHNT, CDR2 YYREEE, per germline (reference sequence). The V gene lost 4 bases and the J gene lost 2 bases, with 9 bases spanning the gap. The CDR3 nucleotides read TGTGCCAGCAGCCCCGTGAGTAACACTGAAGCTTTCTTT. This sequence encodes CASSPVSNTEAFF.

This clone came up a few times. The CDR3 is CASRSGRGETQYF. The CDR3 nucleotides read TGTGCCAGCAGAAGCGGGAGGGGAGAGACCCAGTACTTC. The chain recombines TRBV6-5 with TRBJ2-5, with TRBD2 matching 10 bases. V lost 6 bases, J lost 4 bases, and 2 bases stayed unmatched. From germline, CDR1 is MNHEY and CDR2 SVGAGI. This CDR3 has 13 amino acids.